Here is one TCR beta chain with its context. Per the original methods: The assay estimated nucleated cells by amplifying reference gene primers. Repertoires were generated with immunoSEQ multiplex PCR, while TCRdb's copy carries only in-frame clones and drops some. Clone size and V and J calls were adopted from that table, with D and trimming inferred from the DNA. The data hold over 250,000 clones, with around 87% observed a single time. This record comes from a study of blood T cell repertoires in COVID-19. Study-level background: Samples came from the United States, Italy and Spain, spanning acute and convalescent COVID-19. T cells, B-cell-depleted T cells, or PBMCs provided the cDNA or gDNA that served as material.

The TCR comes from a woman in her forties who had recovered from COVID-19. Material for sequencing was peripheral blood.

CDR3 nucleotide sequence: TGTGCCAGCACCACCCAGGGACAGGCATGGAACTATGGCTACACCTTC. Translation gives CASTTQGQAWNYGYTF. This sequence joins TRBV5-6 and TRBJ1-2; 8 bases match TRBD1. V was clipped by 6 bases and J by 2 bases; unmatched bases: 12. CDR1 is SGHDT and CDR2 is YYEEEE in the germline V gene. The CDR3 has 16 residues.